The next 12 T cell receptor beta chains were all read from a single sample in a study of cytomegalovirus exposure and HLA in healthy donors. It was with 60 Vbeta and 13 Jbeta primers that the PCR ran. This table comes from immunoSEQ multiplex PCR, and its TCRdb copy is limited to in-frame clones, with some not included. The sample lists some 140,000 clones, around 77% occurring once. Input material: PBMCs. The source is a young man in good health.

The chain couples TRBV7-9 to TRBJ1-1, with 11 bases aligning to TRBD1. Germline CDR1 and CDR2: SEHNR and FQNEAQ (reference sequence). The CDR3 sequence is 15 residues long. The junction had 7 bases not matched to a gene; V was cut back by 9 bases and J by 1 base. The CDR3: CASFWTGGQNTEAFF. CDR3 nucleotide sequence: TGTGCCAGTTTCTGGACAGGGGGCCAGAACACTGAAGCTTTCTTT. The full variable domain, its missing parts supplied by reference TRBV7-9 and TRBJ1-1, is DTGVSQNPRHKITKRGQNVTFRCDPISEHNRLYWYRQTLGQGPEFLTYFQNEAQLEKSRLLSDRFSAERPKGSFSTLEIQRTEQGDSAMYLCASFWTGGQNTEAFFGQGTRLTVV.

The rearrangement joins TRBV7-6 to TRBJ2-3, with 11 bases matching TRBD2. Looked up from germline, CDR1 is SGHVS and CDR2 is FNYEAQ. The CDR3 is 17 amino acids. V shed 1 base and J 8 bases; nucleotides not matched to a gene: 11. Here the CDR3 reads CASSLVTSGSLWGTQYF. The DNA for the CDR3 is TGTGCCAGCAGCTTAGTTACTAGCGGGAGTTTATGGGGTACGCAGTATTTT.

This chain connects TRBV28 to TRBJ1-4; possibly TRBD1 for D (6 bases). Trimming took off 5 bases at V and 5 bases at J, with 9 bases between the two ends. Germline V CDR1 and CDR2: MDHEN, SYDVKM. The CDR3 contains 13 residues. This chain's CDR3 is CASSRTENEKLFF. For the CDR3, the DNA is TGTGCCAGCAGTCGGACAGAAAATGAAAAACTGTTTTTT.

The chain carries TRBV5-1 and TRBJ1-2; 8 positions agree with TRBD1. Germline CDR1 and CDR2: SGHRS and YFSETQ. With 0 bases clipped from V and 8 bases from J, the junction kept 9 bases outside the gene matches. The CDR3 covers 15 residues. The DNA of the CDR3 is TGCGCCAGCAGCTTGGACAGGGGGTCCCCTATCGGCTACACCTTC. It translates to CASSLDRGSPIGYTF.

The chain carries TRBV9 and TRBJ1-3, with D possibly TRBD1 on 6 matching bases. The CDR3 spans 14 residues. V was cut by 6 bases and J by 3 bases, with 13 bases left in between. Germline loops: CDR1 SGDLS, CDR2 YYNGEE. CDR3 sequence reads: CASNTRGYGNTIYF. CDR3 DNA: TGTGCCAGCAATACCAGGGGTTATGGAAACACCATATATTTT.

CDR3 coding DNA: TGTGCCAGCAGTCTTACGGGCGGGAGGGCCTCGAAACAAGAGACCCAGTACTTC. Its translation: CASSLTGGRASKQETQYF. The chain couples TRBV27 to TRBJ2-5; 9 nucleotides agree with TRBD2. V lost 5 bases to trimming and J lost 2 bases; unmatched junction nucleotides: 15. This CDR3 is 18 amino acids long. Germline V gene lookup returns CDR1 MNHEY and CDR2 SMNVEV (reference sequence).

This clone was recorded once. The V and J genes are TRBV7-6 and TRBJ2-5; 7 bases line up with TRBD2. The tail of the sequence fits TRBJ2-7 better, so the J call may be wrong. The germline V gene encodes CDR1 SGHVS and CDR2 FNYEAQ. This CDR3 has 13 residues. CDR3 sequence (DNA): TGTGCCAGCAGCTTAACTAGCGATTACGAGCAGTACTTC. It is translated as CASSLTSDYEQYF.

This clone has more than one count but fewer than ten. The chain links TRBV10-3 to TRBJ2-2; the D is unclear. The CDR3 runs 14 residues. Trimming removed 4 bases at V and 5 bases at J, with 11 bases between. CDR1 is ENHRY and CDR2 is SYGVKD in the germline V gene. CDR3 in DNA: TGTGCCATCAGTGGGCAGGCCGGAACCGGGGAGCTGTTTTTT. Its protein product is CAISGQAGTGELFF.

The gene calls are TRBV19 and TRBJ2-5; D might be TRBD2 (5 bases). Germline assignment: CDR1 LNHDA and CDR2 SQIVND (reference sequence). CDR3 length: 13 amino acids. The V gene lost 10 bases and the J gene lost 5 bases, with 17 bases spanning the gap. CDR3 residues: CATTWRAGETQYF. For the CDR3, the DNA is TGTGCCACTACTTGGCGGGCCGGGGAGACCCAGTACTTC.

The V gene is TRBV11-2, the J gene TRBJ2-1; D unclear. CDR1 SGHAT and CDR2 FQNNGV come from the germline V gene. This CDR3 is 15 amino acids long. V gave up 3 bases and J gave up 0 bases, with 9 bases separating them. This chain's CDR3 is CASSFSRISYNEQFF. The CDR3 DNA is TGTGCCAGCAGCTTTTCCAGGATCTCCTACAATGAGCAGTTCTTC. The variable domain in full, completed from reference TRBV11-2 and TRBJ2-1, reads EAGVAQSPRYKIIEKRQSVAFWCNPISGHATLYWYQQILGQGPKLLIQFQNNGVVDDSQLPKDRFSAERLKGVDSTLKIQPAKLEDSAVYLCASSFSRISYNEQFFGPGTRLTVL.

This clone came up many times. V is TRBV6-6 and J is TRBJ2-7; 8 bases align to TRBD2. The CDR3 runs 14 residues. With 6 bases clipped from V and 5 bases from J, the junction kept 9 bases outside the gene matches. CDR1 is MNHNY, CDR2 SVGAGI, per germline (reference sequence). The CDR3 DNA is TGTGCCAGCAGCCTCGGGACGGGAGGGGACGAGCAGTACTTC. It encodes CASSLGTGGDEQYF.

CDR3 sequence (DNA): TGTGCCAGCAGCTTAGGGGAGGCAGATACGCAGTATTTT. Its translation: CASSLGEADTQYF. The genes are TRBV11-2 and TRBJ2-3, with a weak D call TRBD2 (6 bases). Germline V gene lookup returns CDR1 SGHAT and CDR2 FQNNGV. Trimming left V 1 base short and J 4 bases short, with 6 bases between. This CDR3 region has 13 residues. Full variable domain (rest looked up from reference TRBV11-2 and TRBJ2-3): EAGVAQSPRYKIIEKRQSVAFWCNPISGHATLYWYQQILGQGPKLLIQFQNNGVVDDSQLPKDRFSAERLKGVDSTLKIQPAKLEDSAVYLCASSLGEADTQYFGPGTRLTVL.